Sequencing of this TCR beta chain was carried out in a study of blood T cell repertoires in COVID-19. About the study: Nucleic acid was either cDNA or gDNA, and it came from T cells, B-cell-depleted T cells, or PBMCs.

The CDR3 is 12 residues long. V lost 6 bases, J lost 3 bases, and 7 bases lay in between. Germline lookup yields CDR1 SGHRS and CDR2 YFSETQ. Original analysis: Amplification from reference gene primers served as the basis for estimated nucleated cell counts. Only in-frame clones appear in the TCRdb table, and some are missing; sequencing was by immunoSEQ multiplex PCR. V, J and clone size reflect that table, while D and trimming were determined from the DNA. The repertoire includes 250,000 to 350,000 clones, roughly 91% of them detected once, and less than 3.5% sits in the top ten. Participants had their cohort set by participant-reported clinical history.

This clonotype originated in a woman in her forties or fifties who had been exposed to COVID-19. The genes are TRBV5-1 and TRBJ2-1; D gene ambiguous. Sequencing used PBMCs or T cells enriched from blood (not recorded which). This CDR3 is CASTENYNEQFF. The CDR3 region has the DNA TGCGCCAGCACCGAGAACTACAATGAGCAGTTCTTC.